A single sample gave rise to the 10 T cell receptor beta chains below, sequenced in a study of T cells after yellow fever vaccination. TCRdb ran MiXCR on the 5' RACE reads and lists one entry per CDR3 protein. This sample yields 150,000 to 200,000 distinct CDR3 sequences, of which approximately 9.9% are seen a single time; about a third belongs to the top ten. The material was CD8+ T cells sorted from PBMCs, obtained 45 days after the yellow fever booster vaccination. The receptors come from a man aged 18 to 30 who received the YFV17D yellow fever vaccine.

Concerning this clonotype: One end of the junction varies from germline; a read error may be responsible. This chain joins TRBV4-1 and TRBJ1-2; 12 nucleotides align to TRBD1. This CDR3 comprises 15 residues. Germline assignment: CDR1 MGHRA and CDR2 YSYEKL. CDR3 sequence: CASSPRPGTGGVSPF. The CDR3 DNA follows: TGCGCCAGCAGTCCCCGACCCGGGACAGGGGGCGTCTCCCCCTTC.

In this sample, this clonotype turned up a few times. This CDR3 reads CASSLDRGSSYNEQFF. The CDR3 DNA reads as TGTGCCAGCAGCTTAGATCGGGGGAGCTCCTACAATGAGCAGTTCTTC. The V call is TRBV11-3, the J call TRBJ2-1, with D perhaps TRBD2 (6 bases). Germline V gene lookup returns CDR1 SGHNT and CDR2 YENEEA. The V and J ends lost 0 bases and 0 bases respectively, with 9 bases between them. The CDR3 runs to 16 residues.

Many counts were recorded for this clonotype. V gene TRBV11-1 combines with J gene TRBJ2-1; maybe TRBD1 (6 bases). The CDR3 is 16 amino acids. CDR1 and CDR2 from the germline V gene are SGHAT and FQDESV (reference sequence). Trimming took 0 bases from V and 3 from J, leaving 12 bases between them. In DNA form, the CDR3 reads TGTGCCAGCAGCTTAGCTGCAGGGACAAGCTACAATGAGCAGTTCTTC. Protein sequence: CASSLAAGTSYNEQFF.

This clonotype showed up just a few times. The chain links TRBV6-5 to TRBJ2-2; D ambiguous. Germline V gene sequence: CDR1 MNHEY, CDR2 SVGAGI. The CDR3 covers 13 residues. Trimming removed 6 bases at V and 5 bases at J, with 10 bases between. The CDR3 region is CASSRDSTGELFF. Written as DNA, the CDR3 is TGTGCCAGCAGCCGAGACTCTACCGGGGAGCTGTTTTTT.

This clonotype was counted between two and nine times. The chain is built from TRBV5-1 and TRBJ2-7; the D gene is possibly TRBD1 (5 bases). V was trimmed by 3 bases and J by 7 bases, leaving 17 bases between them. Germline-derived CDR1 and CDR2 are SGHRS and YFSETQ. This CDR3 contains 14 residues. The DNA for the CDR3 is TGCGCCAGCAGCTCCGACAGCACAAGTAAGGAGCAGTACGTC. Amino acids: CASSSDSTSKEQYV.

This clonotype appeared a few times. The rearrangement joins TRBV6-1 to TRBJ1-4, with D perhaps matching TRBD1 (6 bases). The ends were cut back, 2 bases at V and 0 bases at J, with 10 bases in the middle. CDR1 and CDR2 from the germline V gene are MNHNS and SASEGT. The CDR3 totals 16 residues. The CDR3 here is CASSERTAATNEKLFF. The CDR3 DNA reads TGTGCCAGCAGTGAACGGACAGCTGCAACTAATGAAAAACTGTTTTTT.

This clonotype has only a few counts. V gene TRBV13 combines with J gene TRBJ1-6, with a tentative D call TRBD1 (5 bases). CDR3 length: 16 residues. Per germline, CDR1 PRHDT and CDR2 FYEKMQ (reference sequence). V was trimmed by 5 bases and J by 2 bases, leaving 13 bases between them. CDR3: CASSPAGATYNSPLHF. In DNA, the CDR3 is TGTGCCAGCAGCCCCGCTGGGGCAACCTATAATTCACCCCTCCACTTT.

This chain uses TRBV28 with TRBJ1-5; 7 positions match TRBD1. Unmatched junction bases numbered 6, after V lost 6 bases and J lost 1 base. The CDR3 has 15 amino acids. CDR1 is MDHEN, CDR2 SYDVKM, per germline. The CDR3 DNA follows: TGTGCCAGCAGCTCCGAGACAGGGAGCAATCAGCCCCAGCATTTT. Translating it yields CASSSETGSNQPQHF. The entire variable domain, with the rest obtained from reference TRBV28 and TRBJ1-5, is as follows: DVKVTQSSRYLVKRTGEKVFLECVQDMDHENMFWYRQDPGLGLRLIYFSYDVKMKEKGDIPEGYSVSREKKERFSLILESASTNQTSMYLCASSSETGSNQPQHFGDGTRLSIL.

This clonotype was observed a few times. The J gene is TRBJ2-1, the V gene TRBV12-3 or TRBV12-4; TRBD2 might be the D (5 bases). The CDR3 runs 14 residues. Trimming took off 4 bases at V and 3 bases at J, with 10 bases between the two ends. DNA for the CDR3: TGTGCCAGCAGTTCAACTAGAATCTACAATGAGCAGTTCTTC. Protein: CASSSTRIYNEQFF.

This clonotype occurred many times. The rearrangement uses TRBV6-6 and TRBJ2-7; a possible D gene is TRBD2 (5 bases). CDR3 length: 12 amino acids. V was shortened by 10 bases and J by 3 bases, with 13 bases between the two germline ends. Germline CDR1 and CDR2: MNHNY and SVGAGI (reference sequence). CDR3: CATFAGLYEQYF. The CDR3 nucleotides read TGTGCCACCTTCGCGGGCCTCTACGAGCAGTACTTC.